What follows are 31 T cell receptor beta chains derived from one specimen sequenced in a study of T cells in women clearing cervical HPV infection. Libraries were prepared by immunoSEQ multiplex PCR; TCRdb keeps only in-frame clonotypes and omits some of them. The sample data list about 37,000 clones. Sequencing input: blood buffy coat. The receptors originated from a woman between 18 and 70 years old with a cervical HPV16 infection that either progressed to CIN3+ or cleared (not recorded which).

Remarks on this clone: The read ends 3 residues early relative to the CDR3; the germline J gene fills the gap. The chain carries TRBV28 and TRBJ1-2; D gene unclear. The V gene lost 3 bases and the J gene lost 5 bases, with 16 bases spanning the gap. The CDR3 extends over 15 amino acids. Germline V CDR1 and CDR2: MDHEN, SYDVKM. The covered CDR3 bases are TGTGCCAGCAGTTTTGGGCCCTCGGCGGGGTATGGC. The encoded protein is CASSFGPSAGYG. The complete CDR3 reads CASSFGPSAGYGYTF.

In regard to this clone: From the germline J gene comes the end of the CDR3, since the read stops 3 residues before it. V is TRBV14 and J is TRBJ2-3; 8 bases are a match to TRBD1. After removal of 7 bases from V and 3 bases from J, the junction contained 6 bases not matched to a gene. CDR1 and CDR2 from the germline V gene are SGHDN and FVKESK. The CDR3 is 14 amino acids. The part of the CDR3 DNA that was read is TGTGCCAGCACCAACGGACAGGGAACAGATACG. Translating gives CASTNGQGTDT. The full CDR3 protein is CASTNGQGTDTQYF.

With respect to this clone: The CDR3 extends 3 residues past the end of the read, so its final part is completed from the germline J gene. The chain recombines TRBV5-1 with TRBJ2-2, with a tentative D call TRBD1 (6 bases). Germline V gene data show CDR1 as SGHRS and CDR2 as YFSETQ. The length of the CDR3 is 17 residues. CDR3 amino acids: CASSLNGDKTGANVLFF. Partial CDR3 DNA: TGCGCCAGCAGCTTGAATGGGGACAAGACTGGGGCCAACGTG.

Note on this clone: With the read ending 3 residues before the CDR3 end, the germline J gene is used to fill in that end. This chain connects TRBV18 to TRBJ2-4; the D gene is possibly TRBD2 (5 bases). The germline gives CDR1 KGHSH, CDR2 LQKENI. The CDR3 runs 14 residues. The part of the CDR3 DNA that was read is TGTGCCAGCTCACCCGGACTTCCTAACTATGGT. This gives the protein CASSPGLPNYG. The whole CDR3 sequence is CASSPGLPNYGQYF.

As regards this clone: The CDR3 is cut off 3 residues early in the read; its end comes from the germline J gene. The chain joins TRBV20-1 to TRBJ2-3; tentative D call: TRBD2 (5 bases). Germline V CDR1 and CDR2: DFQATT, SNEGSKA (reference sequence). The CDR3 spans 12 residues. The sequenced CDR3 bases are TGCAGTGCTAGAGATGGGCTAGCACCG. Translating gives CSARDGLAP. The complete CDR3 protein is CSARDGLAPQYF.

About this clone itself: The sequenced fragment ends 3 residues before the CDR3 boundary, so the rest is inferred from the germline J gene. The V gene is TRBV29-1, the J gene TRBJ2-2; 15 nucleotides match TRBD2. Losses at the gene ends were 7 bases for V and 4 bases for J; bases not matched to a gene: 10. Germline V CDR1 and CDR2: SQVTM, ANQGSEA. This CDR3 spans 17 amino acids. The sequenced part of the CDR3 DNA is TGCAGCGCACGGACTAGCGGGGGGGCCGGTCGCACCGGGGAG. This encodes CSARTSGGAGRTGE. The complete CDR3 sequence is CSARTSGGAGRTGELFF.

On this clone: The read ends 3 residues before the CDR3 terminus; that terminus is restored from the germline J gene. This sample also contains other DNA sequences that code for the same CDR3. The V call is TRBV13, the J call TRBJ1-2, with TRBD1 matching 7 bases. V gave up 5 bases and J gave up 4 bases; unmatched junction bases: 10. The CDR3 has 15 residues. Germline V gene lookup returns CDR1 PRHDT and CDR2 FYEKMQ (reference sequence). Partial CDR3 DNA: TGTGCCAGCAGCGCCCAGGGGGTTTACACCTATGGC. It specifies CASSAQGVYTYG. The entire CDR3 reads CASSAQGVYTYGYTF.

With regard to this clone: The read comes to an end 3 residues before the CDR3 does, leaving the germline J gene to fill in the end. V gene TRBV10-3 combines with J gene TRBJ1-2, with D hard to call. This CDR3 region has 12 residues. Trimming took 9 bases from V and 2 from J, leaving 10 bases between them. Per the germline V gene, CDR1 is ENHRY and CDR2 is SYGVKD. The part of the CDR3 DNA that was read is TGTGCCATTGAAGACGGGAACTATGGC. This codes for CAIEDGNYG. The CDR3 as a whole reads CAIEDGNYGYTF.

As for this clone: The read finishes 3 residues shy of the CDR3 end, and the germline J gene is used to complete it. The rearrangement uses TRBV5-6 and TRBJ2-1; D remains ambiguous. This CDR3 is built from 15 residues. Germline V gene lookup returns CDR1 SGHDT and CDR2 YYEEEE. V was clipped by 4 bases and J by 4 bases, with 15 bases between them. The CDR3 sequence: CASSLGSAPYNEQFF. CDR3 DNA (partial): TGTGCCAGCAGCCTAGGAAGTGCTCCATACAATGAG.

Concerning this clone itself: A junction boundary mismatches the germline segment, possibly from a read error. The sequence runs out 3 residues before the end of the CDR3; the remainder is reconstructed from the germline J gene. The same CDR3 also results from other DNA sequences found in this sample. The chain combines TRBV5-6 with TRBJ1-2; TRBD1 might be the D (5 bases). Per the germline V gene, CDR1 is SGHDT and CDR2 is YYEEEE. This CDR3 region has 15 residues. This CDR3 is CASKGVFTANYGYTF. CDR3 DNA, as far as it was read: TGTGCCAGCAAAGGGGTTTTCACCGCTAACTATGGG. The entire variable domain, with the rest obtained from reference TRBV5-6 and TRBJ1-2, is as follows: DAGVTQSPTHLIKTRGQQVTLRCSPKSGHDTVSWYQQALGQGPQFIFQYYEEEERQRGNFPDRFSGHQFPNYSSELNVNALLLGDSALYLCASKGVFTANYGYTFGSGTRLTVV.

The part of the CDR3 DNA that was read is TGTGCCAGTAGTCCCCGGACAGCAGCAACTAATCGCGAAAAA. Protein product: CASSPRTAATNREK. The entire CDR3 reads CASSPRTAATNREKLFF. The chain combines TRBV19 with TRBJ1-4; D is perhaps TRBD1 (6 bases). Read coverage stops 3 residues before the CDR3 terminus; the germline J gene supplies the remainder. Trimming left V 5 bases short and J 8 bases short, with 24 bases between. The V gene's germline CDR1 is LNHDA and CDR2 SQIVND (reference sequence). The CDR3 covers 17 residues.

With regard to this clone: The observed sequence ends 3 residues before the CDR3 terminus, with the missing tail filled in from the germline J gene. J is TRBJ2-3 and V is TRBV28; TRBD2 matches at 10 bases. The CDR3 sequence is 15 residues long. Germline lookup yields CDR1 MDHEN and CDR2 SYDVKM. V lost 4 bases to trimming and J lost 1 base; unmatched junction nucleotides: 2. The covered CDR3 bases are TGTGCCAGCAGTTCCAGCGGGAGGGGCACAGATACG. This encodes CASSSSGRGTDT. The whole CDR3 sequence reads CASSSSGRGTDTQYF.

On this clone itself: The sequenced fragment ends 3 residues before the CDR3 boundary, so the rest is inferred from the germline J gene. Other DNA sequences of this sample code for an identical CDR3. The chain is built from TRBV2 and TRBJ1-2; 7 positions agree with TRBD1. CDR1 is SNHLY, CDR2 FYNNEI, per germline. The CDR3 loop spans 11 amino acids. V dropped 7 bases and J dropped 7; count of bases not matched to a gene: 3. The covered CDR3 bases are TGTGCCAGCAAATACAGGGGTGGC. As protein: CASKYRGG. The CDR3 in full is CASKYRGGYTF. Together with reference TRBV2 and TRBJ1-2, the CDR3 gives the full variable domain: EPEVTQTPSHQVTQMGQEVILRCVPISNHLYFYWYRQILGQKVEFLVSFYNNEISEKSEIFDDQFSVERPDGSNFTLKIRSTKLEDSAMYFCASKYRGGYTFGSGTRLTVV.

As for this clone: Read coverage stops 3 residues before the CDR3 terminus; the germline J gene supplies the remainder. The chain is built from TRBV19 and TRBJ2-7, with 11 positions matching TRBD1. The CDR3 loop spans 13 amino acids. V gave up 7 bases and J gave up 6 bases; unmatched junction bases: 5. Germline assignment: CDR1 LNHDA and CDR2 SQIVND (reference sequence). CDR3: CASNPGQGGEQYF. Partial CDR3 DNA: TGTGCCAGTAATCCGGGACAGGGGGGCGAG.

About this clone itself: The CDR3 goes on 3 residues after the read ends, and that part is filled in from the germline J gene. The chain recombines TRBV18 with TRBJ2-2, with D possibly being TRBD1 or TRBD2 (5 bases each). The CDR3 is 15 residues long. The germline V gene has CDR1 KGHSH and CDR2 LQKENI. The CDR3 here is CASSPPRESNSPLFF. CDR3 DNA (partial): TGTGCCAGCTCACCACCCAGGGAGAGCAATTCACCG.

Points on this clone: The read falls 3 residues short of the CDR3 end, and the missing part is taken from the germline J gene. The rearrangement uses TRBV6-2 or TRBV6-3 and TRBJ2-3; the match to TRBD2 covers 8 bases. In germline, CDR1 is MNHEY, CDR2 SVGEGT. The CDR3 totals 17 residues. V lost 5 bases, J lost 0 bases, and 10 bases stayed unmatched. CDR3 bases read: TGTGCCAGCAGTACTTCCTTAGCGGGAAGTAGCACAGATACG. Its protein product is CASSTSLAGSSTDT. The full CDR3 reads CASSTSLAGSSTDTQYF.

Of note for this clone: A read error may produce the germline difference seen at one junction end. CDR3 DNA, as far as it was read: TGTGCCGGCAGTGCCGACAGGGGAAGTGGCAATTCACCC. Translated: CAGSADRGSGNSP. The CDR3 in its entirety is CAGSADRGSGNSPLHF. The chain employs TRBV6-1 and TRBJ1-6; TRBD1 aligns across 8 bases. The read gets to within 3 residues of the CDR3 end, and the germline J gene fills in the rest. CDR1 is MNHNS and CDR2 is SASEGT in the germline V gene. The CDR3 has 16 amino acids.

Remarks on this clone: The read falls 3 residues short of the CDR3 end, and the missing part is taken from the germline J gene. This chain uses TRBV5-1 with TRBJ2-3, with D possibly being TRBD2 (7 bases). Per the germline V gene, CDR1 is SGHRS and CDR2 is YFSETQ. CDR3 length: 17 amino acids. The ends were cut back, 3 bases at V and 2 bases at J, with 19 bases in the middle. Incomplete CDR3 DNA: TGCGCCAGCAGCTCCACAGGGACTACTAATCCCACAGATACG. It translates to CASSSTGTTNPTDT. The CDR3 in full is CASSSTGTTNPTDTQYF.

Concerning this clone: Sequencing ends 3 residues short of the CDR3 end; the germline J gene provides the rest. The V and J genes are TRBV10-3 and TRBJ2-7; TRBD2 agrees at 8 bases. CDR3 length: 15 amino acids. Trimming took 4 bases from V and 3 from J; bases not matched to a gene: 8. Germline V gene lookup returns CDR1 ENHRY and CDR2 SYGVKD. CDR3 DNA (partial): TGTGCCATCAGTGGAGGGGGGACTAGAGGCTACGAG. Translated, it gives CAISGGGTRGYE. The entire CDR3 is CAISGGGTRGYEQYF.

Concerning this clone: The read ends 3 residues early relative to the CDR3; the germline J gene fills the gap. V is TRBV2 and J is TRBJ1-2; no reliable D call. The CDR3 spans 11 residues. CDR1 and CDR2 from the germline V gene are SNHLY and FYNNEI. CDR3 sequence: CASSEVYDYTF. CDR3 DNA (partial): TGTGCCAGCAGTGAAGTCTACGAC.

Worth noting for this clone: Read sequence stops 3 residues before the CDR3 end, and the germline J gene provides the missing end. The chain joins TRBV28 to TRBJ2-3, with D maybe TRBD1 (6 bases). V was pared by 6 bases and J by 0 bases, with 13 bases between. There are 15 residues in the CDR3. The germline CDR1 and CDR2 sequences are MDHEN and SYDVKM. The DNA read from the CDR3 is TGTGCCAGCAGCACAGGGATCGGTAGCACAGATACG. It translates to CASSTGIGSTDT. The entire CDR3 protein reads CASSTGIGSTDTQYF.

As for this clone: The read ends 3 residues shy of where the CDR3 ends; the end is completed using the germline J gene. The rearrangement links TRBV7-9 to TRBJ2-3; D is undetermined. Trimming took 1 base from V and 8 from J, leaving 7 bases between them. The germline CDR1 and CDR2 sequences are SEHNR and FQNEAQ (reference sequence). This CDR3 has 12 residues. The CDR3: CASSLESVTQYF. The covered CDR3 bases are TGTGCCAGCAGCTTAGAGTCGGTTACG.

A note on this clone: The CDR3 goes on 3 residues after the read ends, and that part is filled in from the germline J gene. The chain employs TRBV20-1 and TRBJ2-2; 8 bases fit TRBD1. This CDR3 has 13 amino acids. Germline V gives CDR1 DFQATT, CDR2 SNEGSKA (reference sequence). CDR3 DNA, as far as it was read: TGCAGTGCCTTCGACAGGGGAAATGAAAAG. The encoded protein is CSAFDRGNEK. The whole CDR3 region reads CSAFDRGNEKLFF.

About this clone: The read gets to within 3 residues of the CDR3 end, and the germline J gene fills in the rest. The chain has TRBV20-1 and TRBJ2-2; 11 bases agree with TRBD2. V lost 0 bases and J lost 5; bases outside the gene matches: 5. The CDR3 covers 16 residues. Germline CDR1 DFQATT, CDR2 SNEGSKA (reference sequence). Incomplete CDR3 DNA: TGCAGTGCTAGAGACAAGACTAGCGGGACGACCGGGGAG. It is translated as CSARDKTSGTTGE. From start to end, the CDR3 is CSARDKTSGTTGELFF.

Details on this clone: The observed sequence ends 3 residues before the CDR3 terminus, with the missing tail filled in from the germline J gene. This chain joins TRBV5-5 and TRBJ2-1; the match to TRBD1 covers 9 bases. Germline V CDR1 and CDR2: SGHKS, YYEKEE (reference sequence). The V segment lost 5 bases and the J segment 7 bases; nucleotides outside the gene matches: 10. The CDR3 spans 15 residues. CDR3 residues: CASSSIQGAGNEQFF. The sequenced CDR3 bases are TGTGCCAGCAGTTCAATACAGGGGGCCGGGAATGAG. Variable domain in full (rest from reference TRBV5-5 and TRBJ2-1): DAGVTQSPTHLIKTRGQQVTLRCSPISGHKSVSWYQQVLGQGPQFIFQYYEKEERGRGNFPDRFSARQFPNYSSELNVNALLLGDSALYLCASSSIQGAGNEQFFGPGTRLTVL.

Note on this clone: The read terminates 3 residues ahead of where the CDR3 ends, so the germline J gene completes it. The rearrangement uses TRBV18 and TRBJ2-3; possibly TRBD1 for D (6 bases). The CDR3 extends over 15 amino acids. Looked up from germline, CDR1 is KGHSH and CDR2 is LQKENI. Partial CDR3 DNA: TGTGCCAGCTCACCACGGGGGACAAGCAATCAGCCG. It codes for CASSPRGTSNQP. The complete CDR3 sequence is CASSPRGTSNQPQYF.

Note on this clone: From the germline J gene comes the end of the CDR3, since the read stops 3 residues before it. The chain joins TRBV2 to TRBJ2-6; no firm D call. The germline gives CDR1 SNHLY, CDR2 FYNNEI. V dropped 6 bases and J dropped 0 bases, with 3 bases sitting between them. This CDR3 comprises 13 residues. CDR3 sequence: CASSVSGANVLTF. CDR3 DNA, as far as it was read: TGTGCCAGCAGCGTCTCTGGGGCCAACGTC.

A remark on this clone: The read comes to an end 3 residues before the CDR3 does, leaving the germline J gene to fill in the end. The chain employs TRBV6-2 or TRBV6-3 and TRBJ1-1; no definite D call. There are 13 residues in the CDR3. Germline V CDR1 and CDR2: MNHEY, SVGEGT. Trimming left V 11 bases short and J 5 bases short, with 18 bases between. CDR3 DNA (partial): TGTGCCTGTGGAGTCGTCAGAGGGACTGAA. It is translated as CACGVVRGTE. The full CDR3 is CACGVVRGTEAFF.

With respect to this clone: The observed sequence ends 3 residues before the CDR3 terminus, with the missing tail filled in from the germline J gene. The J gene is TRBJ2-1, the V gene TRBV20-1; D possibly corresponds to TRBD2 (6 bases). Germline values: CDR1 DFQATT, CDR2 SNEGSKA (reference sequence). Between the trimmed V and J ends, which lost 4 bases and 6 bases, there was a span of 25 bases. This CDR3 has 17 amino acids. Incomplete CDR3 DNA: TGCAGTGCTACGACTAGATGGTCTTATGAGGGGTTCAATGAG. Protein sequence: CSATTRWSYEGFNE. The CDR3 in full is CSATTRWSYEGFNEQFF.

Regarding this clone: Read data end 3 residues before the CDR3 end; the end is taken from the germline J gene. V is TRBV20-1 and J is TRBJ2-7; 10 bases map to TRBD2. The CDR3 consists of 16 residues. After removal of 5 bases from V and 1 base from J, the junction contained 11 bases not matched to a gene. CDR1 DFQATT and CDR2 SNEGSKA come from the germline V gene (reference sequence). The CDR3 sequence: CSARSRRTSGSYEQYF. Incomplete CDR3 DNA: TGCAGTGCTCGATCCAGAAGGACTAGCGGATCCTACGAG.

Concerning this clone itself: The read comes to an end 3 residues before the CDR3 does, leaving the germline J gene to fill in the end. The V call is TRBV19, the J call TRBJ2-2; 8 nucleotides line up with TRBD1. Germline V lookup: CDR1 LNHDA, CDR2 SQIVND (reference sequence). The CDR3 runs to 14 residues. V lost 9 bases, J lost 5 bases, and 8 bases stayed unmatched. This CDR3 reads CASDRGGGTGELFF. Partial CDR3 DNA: TGTGCCAGCGACAGGGGAGGTGGGACCGGGGAG.